This T cell receptor (beta chain) was retrieved from a study of tumor-infiltrating lymphocytes in primary liver carcinoma (dated by TCRdb to about 2017). Regarding the complete study: Hepatocellular carcinoma (four) or combined HCC and intrahepatic cholangiocarcinoma (one) was present in the five patients, who were three men and two women aged 30 to 69 years. The tumors of the five patients were staged as T1-T3 N0M0, with maximum diameters ranging from about 4.2 to 11 cm. Samples yielded roughly 3.5 to 8 million productive TCRbeta reads; read depth did not differ significantly between tissue types. For each liver tumor, the study sampled five regions along with adjacent normal tissue and blood, and applied TCRbeta repertoire sequencing, expression microarrays and whole-exome sequencing. A total of roughly 35 specimens from 5 patients, comprising some 25 tumor regions, 5 adjacent noncancerous liver tissues and 5 peripheral blood samples, were covered by TCRbeta repertoire sequencing. To link TCRbeta repertoire diversity with the local molecular phenotype, the roughly 27 tumor region samples were profiled using Agilent mRNA microarrays. Reproducibility between technical replicate repertoires was high, with correlation coefficients above 0.95 and mean shared-clone rates about 0.9.

Using a constant-region primer and ProtoScript II reverse transcriptase, TCRbeta-specific cDNA was reverse-transcribed from approximately 0.5 ug total RNA. TCRbeta libraries were built with three nested multiplex PCR rounds, a slightly modified ARM-PCR procedure. Each of the first two PCR rounds ran for roughly 11 cycles and used multiplex TRBV1-TRBV30 forward primers together with a Cbeta reverse primer. Sample barcodes and Illumina adapters were attached in a final 25-cycle PCR using Deep VentR polymerase. Before sequencing, amplicons of 200-500 bp were gel-purified using a QIAquick gel extraction kit. An Illumina HiSeq 2500 was used to sequence the TCRbeta amplicons, generating 250-bp paired-end reads. In the source study's methods: Trimmomatic v0.33 was used to quality-trim the reads, and FLASH v1.2.11 was used to merge paired reads so that full CDR3 sequences could be recovered. V, D and J germline segments were assigned to the rearranged TCRbeta sequences using MiGEC v1.2.1b. Clonotype statistics and Shannon-Wiener diversity indices were computed with VDJtools v1.0.0. To reduce sampling bias, subsequent analyses other than the diversity analysis used only the 250 most abundant clonotypes in each sample. TCRdb handled the public reads itself, with Q25 trimming in fastp and clone calling in MiXCR, and kept productive beta chains. Rows matching on CDR3 protein sequence are summarized as one entry with the most common DNA and genes. The V and J calls come from TCRdb's annotation, not from the publication. The sample table holds 150,000 to 200,000 distinct CDR3 sequences, of which just under 85% were seen once. Of the sample, roughly 18% is held by the ten largest clones.

For this clonotype: What this receptor recognizes is not known. Its ends do not fully match the called genes, so a read error is possible.

Without any cell sorting, total RNA and DNA were extracted together from about 19-30 mg of bulk tissue using the AllPrep DNA/RNA mini kit. Four to six patients with histopathologically diagnosed primary liver carcinoma underwent surgical resection in China between late 2015 and March 2016. Chronic HBV infection was present in the patients, and the patients were treatment-naive at sampling. Each tumor was sampled at five spatially separated regions: the superior, inferior, left-lateral and right-lateral poles and the tumor centre. Histological examination found more than 80% viable tumor cells in every tumor sample. Pieces of fresh tumor and adjacent tissue were cut in half, with one half kept in RNAlater at -80 degrees C and the other half sent for histology. The CDR3 starts with the cysteine, ends with the phenylalanine, and has 17 residues. Only the CDR3 portion is preserved as DNA: 51 bases, with reading frame beginning at the first base. CDR1 SGHTS and CDR2 YDEGEE are derived from the germline V gene.

Paper-wide results and their limitations: Bulk unsorted samples precluded comparing CD4+ and CD8+ T cell repertoires. Repertoire overlap was found to be higher between tumor regions (mean roughly 35%) than between tumor-adjacent (about 17%) or tumor-blood (around 15%) pairs, consistent with antigen-driven expansion. The top 250 clones made up a significantly larger repertoire fraction in tumors than in blood (p = 0.039). Only a few patients were included in the study, and the authors note that the findings should be validated in a larger study. Only the TCR beta chain was sequenced, which likely underestimates true repertoire diversity because unpaired alpha chains were not captured. Only about 7-25% of top clones were present in all five regions of a tumor, suggesting spatial heterogeneity of tumor-infiltrating T cells.

The sequence came from a man between 35 and 55 years old with primary liver carcinoma and hepatitis B virus infection. Sequencing used tumor tissue from primary liver carcinoma. The V and J segments used are TRBV5-8 and TRBJ2-2; a confident D gene designation cannot be given. Here is the DNA: TGTGCCAGCCGCCCTTGGGCGTCAGCCACTAACACCTGGGAGCTGTTTTTT. Translated, it gives CASRPWASATNTWELFF.